This is a list of T cell receptor beta chains from one sample in a study of cytomegalovirus exposure and HLA in healthy donors. Assay: immunoSEQ multiplex PCR; the TCRdb copy retains only in-frame clones and omits some. The sample shows about 130,000 clones, approximately 85% of them seen only once. Sequencing used PBMCs. The receptors derive from a boy younger than 18 in good health and CMV-seronegative. The CDR3 runs from the conserved cysteine through the conserved F or W. A D gene is named only where the DNA matches it firmly. Clone size, where shown, is once, few, many, or a class for clones that have expanded.

CDR3aa	CDR3nt	abundance	v_gene	j_gene	d_gene
CSVGDSIPTKQYF	TGCAGCGTTGGCGACTCCATCCCTACGAAGCAGTACTTC	-	TRBV29-1	TRBJ2-7	-
CASSIGTALYGYTF	TGCGCCAGCAGCATCGGGACAGCCCTCTATGGCTACACCTTC	-	TRBV5-1	TRBJ1-2	TRBD1
CSVQPQGYGYTF	TGCAGCGTTCAACCCCAGGGGTATGGCTACACCTTC	-	TRBV29-1	TRBJ1-2	-
CASQTQAGANYGYTF	TGTGCCAGCCAAACACAGGCAGGGGCTAACTATGGCTACACCTTC	-	TRBV6-4	TRBJ1-2	-
CASSYSGARPGELFF	TGTGCCAGCAGTTACTCGGGGGCGCGACCCGGGGAGCTGTTTTTT	-	TRBV6-5	TRBJ2-2	-
CASNSGSYNEQFF	TGTGCCAGCAACAGCGGCTCCTACAATGAGCAGTTCTTC	-	TRBV2	TRBJ2-1	-
CASSVEGLGGELFF	TGTGCCAGTAGTGTCGAGGGCTTGGGAGGGGAGCTGTTTTTT	-	TRBV19	TRBJ2-2	-
CAIRSRRYGYTF	TGTGCCATCCGTTCCAGGAGGTATGGCTACACCTTC	-	TRBV10-3	TRBJ1-2	-
CASSPRPAYEQYF	TGTGCCAGCAGCCCTAGGCCAGCCTACGAGCAGTACTTC	-	TRBV7-2	TRBJ2-7	-
CASSVPPSVPRETQYF	TGTGCCAGCAGCGTACCACCTAGCGTCCCTCGGGAGACCCAGTACTTC	-	TRBV9	TRBJ2-5	-
CASSESGGREAEAFF	TGTGCCAGCAGTGAATCGGGCGGGCGGGAGGCTGAAGCTTTCTTT	-	TRBV25-1	TRBJ1-1	-
CASSYEREGLYEQYF	TGTGCCAGCAGTTACGAGCGGGAGGGCCTTTACGAGCAGTACTTC	-	TRBV6-5	TRBJ2-7	TRBD2
CASGLETGGPRDEKLFF	TGTGCTAGTGGTTTGGAGACAGGGGGCCCAAGGGATGAAAAACTGTTTTTT	-	TRBV12-5	TRBJ1-4	TRBD1
CATSAGQGLYVQYF	TGTGCCACCAGCGCGGGACAGGGTTTGTATGTCCAGTACTTC	-	TRBV15	TRBJ2-5	TRBD1
CASRPTGLYGYPF	TGTGCCAGCAGGCCGACAGGGCTCTATGGCTACCCCTTC	-	TRBV6-5	TRBJ1-2	TRBD1
CASSDRGNQPQHF	TGTGCCAGCTCTGACAGGGGGAATCAGCCCCAGCATTTT	-	TRBV19	TRBJ1-5	TRBD1
CASSTRGRTDTQYF	TGTGCCAGCAGTACCAGGGGGCGTACAGATACGCAGTATTTT	-	TRBV9	TRBJ2-3	TRBD1
CAWSSGEGATNYGYTF	TGTGCCTGGAGCTCGGGAGAGGGGGCCACTAACTATGGCTACACCTTC	-	TRBV30	TRBJ1-2	TRBD1
CASSLMGQGIDQPQHF	TGTGCCAGCAGCTTGATGGGACAGGGTATCGACCAGCCCCAGCATTTT	few	TRBV5-6	TRBJ1-5	TRBD1
CASSQETGGEQYF	TGCGCCAGCAGCCAAGAAACAGGGGGCGAGCAGTACTTC	-	TRBV4-3	TRBJ2-7	TRBD1
CASSIGVNSNGYTF	TGTGCCAGTAGTATAGGCGTTAATTCCAATGGCTACACCTTC	-	TRBV19	TRBJ1-2	-
CATSKSRTGNGELFF	TGTGCCACCAGCAAATCCAGGACAGGGAACGGGGAGCTGTTTTTT	-	TRBV15	TRBJ2-2	TRBD1
CASQTGFGTDTQYF	TGTGCCAGCCAGACAGGGTTCGGCACAGATACGCAGTATTTT	-	TRBV19	TRBJ2-3	TRBD1
CASSFSPGAGNTIYF	TGTGCCAGCAGCTTCAGCCCTGGAGCTGGAAACACCATATATTTT	-	TRBV7-2	TRBJ1-3	-
CASSLTGQNQPQHF	TGTGCCAGCAGCTTAACGGGACAGAATCAGCCCCAGCATTTT	-	TRBV7-2	TRBJ1-5	TRBD1
CASSPGTSLEQYF	TGTGCCAGCAGCCCTGGGACTTCCCTAGAGCAGTACTTC	-	TRBV7-9	TRBJ2-5	-
CASSQDRQLGGNSYTF	TGCGCCAGCAGCCAAGATCGTCAACTAGGGGGTAATAGCTACACCTTC	-	TRBV4-3	TRBJ1-2	-
CASSQIATNEKLFF	TGTGCCAGCAGCCAAATTGCAACTAATGAAAAACTGTTTTTT	-	TRBV7-2	TRBJ1-4	-
CASSQGTSGTGELFF	TGTGCCAGCAGCCAAGGCACTAGCGGGACCGGGGAGCTGTTTTTT	-	TRBV14	TRBJ2-2	TRBD2
CASSRVGSPPLVLAEAFF	TGCGCCAGCAGCCGAGTGGGCAGTCCCCCGTTAGTGTTGGCTGAAGCTTTCTTT	once	TRBV4-1	TRBJ1-1	-
CASSQDNEGGYGYTF	TGCGCCAGCAGCCAAGATAACGAGGGTGGCTATGGCTACACCTTC	once	TRBV4-1	TRBJ1-2	-
CASSATTATVFNEQFF	TGTGCCAGCAGCGCCACCACAGCCACAGTATTCAATGAGCAGTTCTTC	once	TRBV5-8	TRBJ2-1	-
CSGDTRTEPSSGANVLTF	TGCAGCGGCGACACCCGGACAGAACCTAGCTCTGGGGCCAACGTCCTGACTTTC	-	TRBV29-1	TRBJ2-6	-
CASSQEQLAGVEQYF	TGCGCCAGCAGCCAAGAGCAACTAGCGGGAGTCGAGCAGTACTTC	-	TRBV4-1	TRBJ2-7	TRBD2
CAIKRGGVGDTQYF	TGTGCCATCAAGCGGGGGGGTGTTGGAGATACGCAGTATTTT	-	TRBV10-3	TRBJ2-3	TRBD2
CASSYSIRGEPQHF	TGTGCCAGCAGTTACTCGATTCGGGGGGAGCCCCAGCATTTT	-	TRBV6-5	TRBJ1-5	-
CSVRDFYGYTF	TGCAGCGTTAGGGACTTCTATGGCTACACCTTC	-	TRBV29-1	TRBJ1-2	-
CASSPAGSGNTIYF	TGTGCCAGCTCACCCGCGGGCTCTGGAAACACCATATATTTT	-	TRBV18	TRBJ1-3	-
CASSLVAQLQGGELFF	TGTGCCAGCAGCTTAGTAGCACAGCTACAGGGCGGGGAGCTGTTTTTT	-	TRBV7-8	TRBJ2-2	-
CASSLAVQGLVNEQFF	TGTGCCAGCAGCTTAGCGGTTCAGGGACTAGTCAATGAGCAGTTCTTC	-	TRBV7-6	TRBJ2-1	TRBD2
CSAADSKKAFF	TGCAGTGCTGCCGACAGTAAGAAAGCTTTCTTT	-	TRBV20-1	TRBJ1-1	-
CASSTGTGPMNTEAFF	TGTGCCAGTAGTACCGGGACAGGGCCCATGAACACTGAAGCTTTCTTT	-	TRBV19	TRBJ1-1	TRBD1
CASSPGQAYYGYTF	TGTGCCAGCAGCCCCGGACAGGCTTACTATGGCTACACCTTC	-	TRBV6-5	TRBJ1-2	TRBD1
CASSEWEGSNQETQYF	TGTGCCAGCAGTGAATGGGAGGGATCCAATCAAGAGACCCAGTACTTC	once	TRBV2	TRBJ2-5	TRBD2
CASSFAGQGGYEQFF	TGTGCCAGCAGTTTCGCGGGACAGGGTGGTTATGAGCAGTTCTTC	-	TRBV27	TRBJ2-1	TRBD1
CASSEERGHTTYEQYF	TGTGCCAGCAGTGAAGAGCGGGGACATACGACCTACGAGCAGTACTTC	-	TRBV2	TRBJ2-7	-
CASSVVGGQETQYF	TGTGCCAGCAGCGTCGTGGGGGGTCAAGAGACCCAGTACTTC	-	TRBV7-3	TRBJ2-5	-
CASMLSGGARNEQFF	TGTGCCAGCATGTTGAGCGGGGGGGCGAGAAATGAGCAGTTCTTC	-	TRBV25-1	TRBJ2-1	TRBD2
CASSQVRNTEAFF	TGCGCCAGCAGCCAAGTCAGAAACACTGAAGCTTTCTTT	few	TRBV4-3	TRBJ1-1	-